This TCR beta chain was recovered during a study of blood T cell repertoires in COVID-19. Study summary: Samples representing acute and convalescent COVID-19 were sourced from the United States, Italy and Spain.

The protocol was immunoSEQ multiplex PCR, while the TCRdb copy is restricted to in-frame clones and leaves out a portion. The data contain some 240,000 clones, approximately 83% of them seen just once; the ten biggest clones take up roughly 3.1%. Self-reported history from a screening survey and questionnaire set each donor's cohort. The CDR3 has 21 residues. Germline assignment: CDR1 KGHDR and CDR2 SFDVKD. With 3 bases clipped from V and 4 bases from J, the junction kept 20 bases outside the gene matches. The rearrangement uses TRBV24-1 and TRBJ2-1; TRBD2 aligns across 10 bases. What was sequenced was PBMCs or T cells enriched from blood (not recorded which). The sequence was obtained from a woman aged 40 to 50 with acute COVID-19. The CDR3 here is CATSDRQTSGRPITLYNEQFF. The CDR3 bases are TGTGCCACCAGTGATCGACAGACTAGCGGGCGTCCGATTACATTATACAATGAGCAGTTCTTC.